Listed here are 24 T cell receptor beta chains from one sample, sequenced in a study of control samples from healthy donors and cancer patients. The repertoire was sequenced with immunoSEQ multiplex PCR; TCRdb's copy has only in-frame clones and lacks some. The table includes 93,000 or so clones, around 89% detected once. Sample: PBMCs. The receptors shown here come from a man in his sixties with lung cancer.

This chain's CDR3 is CASRGAQGYNSPLHF. In DNA, the CDR3 is TGTGCCAGCAGAGGGGCTCAGGGCTATAATTCACCCCTCCACTTT. The genes are TRBV2 and TRBJ1-6, with D perhaps matching TRBD1 (5 bases). From germline, CDR1 is SNHLY and CDR2 FYNNEI. V dropped 6 bases and J dropped 3 bases, with 12 bases sitting between them. The CDR3 is made up of 15 amino acids.

CDR3 protein: CASSYSPVAYNSPLHF. DNA for the CDR3: TGTGCCAGCAGTTACTCGCCGGTAGCCTATAATTCACCCCTCCACTTT. V usage is TRBV6-5 and J usage is TRBJ1-6; D is unclear. The germline CDR1 and CDR2 sequences are MNHEY and SVGAGI. This CDR3 comprises 16 residues. The V end was cut by 0 bases, the J end by 2 bases, with 8 bases between.

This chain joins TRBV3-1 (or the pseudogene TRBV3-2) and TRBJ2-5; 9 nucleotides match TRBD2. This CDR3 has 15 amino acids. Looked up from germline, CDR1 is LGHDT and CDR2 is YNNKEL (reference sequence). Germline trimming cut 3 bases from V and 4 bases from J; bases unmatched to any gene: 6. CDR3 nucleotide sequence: TGTGCCAGCAGCCAGCGGGCGGGAGGGGGAGAGACCCAGTACTTC. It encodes CASSQRAGGGETQYF.

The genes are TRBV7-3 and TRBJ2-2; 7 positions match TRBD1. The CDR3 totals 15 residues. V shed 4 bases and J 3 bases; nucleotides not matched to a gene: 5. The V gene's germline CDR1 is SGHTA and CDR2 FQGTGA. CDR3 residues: CASSSNRGDTGELFF. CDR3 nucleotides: TGTGCCAGCAGCTCTAACAGGGGTGACACCGGGGAGCTGTTTTTT.

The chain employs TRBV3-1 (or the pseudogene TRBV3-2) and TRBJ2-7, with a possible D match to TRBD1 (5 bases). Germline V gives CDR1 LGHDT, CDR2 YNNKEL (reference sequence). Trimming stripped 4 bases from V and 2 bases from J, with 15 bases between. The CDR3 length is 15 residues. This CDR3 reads CASSRRFDRAYEQYF. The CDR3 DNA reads TGTGCCAGCAGCCGCCGGTTTGACAGAGCCTACGAGCAGTACTTC.

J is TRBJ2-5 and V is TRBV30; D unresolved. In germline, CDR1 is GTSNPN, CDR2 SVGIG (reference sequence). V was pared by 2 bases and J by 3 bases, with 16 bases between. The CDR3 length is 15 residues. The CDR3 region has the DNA TGTGCCTGGAGTAAGGGCTGGAAGGAAAAAGAGACCCAGTACTTC. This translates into CAWSKGWKEKETQYF.

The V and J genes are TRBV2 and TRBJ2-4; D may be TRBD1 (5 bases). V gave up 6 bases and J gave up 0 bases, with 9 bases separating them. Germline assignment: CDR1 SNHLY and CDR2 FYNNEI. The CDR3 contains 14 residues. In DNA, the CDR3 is TGTGCCAGCAGCCTACAGGAAGCCAAAAACATTCAGTACTTC. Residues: CASSLQEAKNIQYF.

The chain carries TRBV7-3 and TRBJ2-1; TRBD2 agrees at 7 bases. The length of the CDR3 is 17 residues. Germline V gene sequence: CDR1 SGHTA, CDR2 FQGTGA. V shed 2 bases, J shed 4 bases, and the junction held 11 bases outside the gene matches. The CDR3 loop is CASSLAPTGRGYNEQFF. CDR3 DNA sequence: TGTGCCAGCAGCTTAGCACCCACTGGGCGGGGGTACAATGAGCAGTTCTTC.

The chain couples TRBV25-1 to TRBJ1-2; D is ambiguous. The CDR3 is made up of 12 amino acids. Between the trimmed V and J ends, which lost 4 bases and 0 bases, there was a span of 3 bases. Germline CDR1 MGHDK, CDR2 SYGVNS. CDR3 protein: CASSVANYGYTF. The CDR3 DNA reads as TGTGCCAGCAGTGTAGCTAACTATGGCTACACCTTC.

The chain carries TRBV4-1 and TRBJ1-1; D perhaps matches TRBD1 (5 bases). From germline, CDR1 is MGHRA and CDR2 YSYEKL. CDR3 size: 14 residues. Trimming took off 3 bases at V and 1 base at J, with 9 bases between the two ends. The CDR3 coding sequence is TGCGCCAGCAGCCAGTCCACAGGGAACACTGAAGCTTTCTTT. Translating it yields CASSQSTGNTEAFF.

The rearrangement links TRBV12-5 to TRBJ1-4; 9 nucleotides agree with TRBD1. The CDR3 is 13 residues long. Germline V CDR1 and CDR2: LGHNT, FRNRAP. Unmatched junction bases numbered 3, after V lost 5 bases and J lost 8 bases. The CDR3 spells CASGPDRGEKLFF. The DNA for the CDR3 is TGTGCTAGTGGTCCGGACAGGGGCGAAAAACTGTTTTTT.

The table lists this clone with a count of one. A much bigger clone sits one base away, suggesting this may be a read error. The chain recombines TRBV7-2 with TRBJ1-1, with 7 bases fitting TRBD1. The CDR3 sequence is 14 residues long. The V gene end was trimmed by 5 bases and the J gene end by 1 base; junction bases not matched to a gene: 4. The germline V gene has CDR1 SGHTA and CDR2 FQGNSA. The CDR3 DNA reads TGTGCCAGCAGCACCCGGACAGGGAACACTGAAGCTTTCTTT. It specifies CASSTRTGNTEAFF.

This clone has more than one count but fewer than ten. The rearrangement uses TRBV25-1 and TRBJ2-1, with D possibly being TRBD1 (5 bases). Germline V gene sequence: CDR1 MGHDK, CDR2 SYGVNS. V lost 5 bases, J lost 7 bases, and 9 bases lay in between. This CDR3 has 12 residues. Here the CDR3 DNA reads TGTGCCAGCAGTACACCAGGGAATGAGCAGTTCTTC. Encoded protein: CASSTPGNEQFF.

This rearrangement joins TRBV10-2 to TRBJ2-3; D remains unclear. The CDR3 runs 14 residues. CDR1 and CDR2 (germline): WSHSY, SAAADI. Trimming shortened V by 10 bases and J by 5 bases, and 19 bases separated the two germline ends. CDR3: CATTASSLEDTQYF. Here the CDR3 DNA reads TGCGCCACTACGGCCAGTTCCCTCGAAGATACGCAGTATTTT.

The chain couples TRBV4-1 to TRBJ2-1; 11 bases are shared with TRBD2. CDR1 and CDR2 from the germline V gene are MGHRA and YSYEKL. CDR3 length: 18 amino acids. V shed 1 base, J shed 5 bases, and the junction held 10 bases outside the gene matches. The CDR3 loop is CASSQAPGLAVRNNEQFF. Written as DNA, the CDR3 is TGCGCCAGCAGCCAAGCCCCGGGACTAGCGGTAAGAAACAATGAGCAGTTCTTC.

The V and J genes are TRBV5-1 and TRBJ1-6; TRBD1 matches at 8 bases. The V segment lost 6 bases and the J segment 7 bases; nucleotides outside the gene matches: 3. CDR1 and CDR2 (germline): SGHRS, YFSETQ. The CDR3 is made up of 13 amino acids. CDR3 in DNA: TGCGCCAGCAAGGACAGGGAAAATTCACCCCTCCACTTT. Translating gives CASKDRENSPLHF.

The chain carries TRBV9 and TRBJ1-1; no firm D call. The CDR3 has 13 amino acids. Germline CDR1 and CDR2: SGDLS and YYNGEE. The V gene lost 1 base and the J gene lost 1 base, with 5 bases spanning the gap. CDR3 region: CASSVTGNTEAFF. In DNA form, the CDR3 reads TGTGCCAGCAGCGTAACCGGGAACACTGAAGCTTTCTTT.

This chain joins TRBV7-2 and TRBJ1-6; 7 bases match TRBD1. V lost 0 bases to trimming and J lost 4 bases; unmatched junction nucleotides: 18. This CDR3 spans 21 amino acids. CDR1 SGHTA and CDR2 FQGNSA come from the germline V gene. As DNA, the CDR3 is TGTGCCAGCAGCTTAGCCTCCCGGATGAGGTCGGGACAGCTTTATAATTCACCCCTCCACTTT. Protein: CASSLASRMRSGQLYNSPLHF.

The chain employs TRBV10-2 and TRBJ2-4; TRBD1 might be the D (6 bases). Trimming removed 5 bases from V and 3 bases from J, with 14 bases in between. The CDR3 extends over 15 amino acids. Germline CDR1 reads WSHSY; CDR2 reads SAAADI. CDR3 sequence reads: CASSSLGQLKNIQYF. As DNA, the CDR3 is TGCGCCAGCAGTAGCCTTGGACAGCTCAAAAACATTCAGTACTTC.

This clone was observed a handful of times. The CDR3, as DNA: TGTGCCAGCAGTTTATATGTTACAGGGGGTACGGCGACAGGCTATGGCTACACCTTC. Translated, it gives CASSLYVTGGTATGYGYTF. The chain has TRBV27 and TRBJ1-2; 8 nucleotides align to TRBD1. Germline CDR1 MNHEY, CDR2 SMNVEV (reference sequence). This CDR3 region has 19 residues. With V trimmed by 1 base and J by 4 bases, 17 bases remained unmatched.

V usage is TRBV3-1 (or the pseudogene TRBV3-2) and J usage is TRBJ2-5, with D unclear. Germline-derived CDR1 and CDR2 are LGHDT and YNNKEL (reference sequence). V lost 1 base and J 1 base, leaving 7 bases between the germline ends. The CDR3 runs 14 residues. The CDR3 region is CASSQVKPQETQYF. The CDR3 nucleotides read TGTGCCAGCAGCCAAGTAAAACCCCAAGAGACCCAGTACTTC.

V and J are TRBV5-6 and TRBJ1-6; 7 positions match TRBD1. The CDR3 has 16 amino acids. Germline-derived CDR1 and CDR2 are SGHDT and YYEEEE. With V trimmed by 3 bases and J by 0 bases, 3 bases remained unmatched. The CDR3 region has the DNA TGTGCCAGCAGCTCTTGGACAGGCTCCTATAATTCACCCCTCCACTTT. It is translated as CASSSWTGSYNSPLHF.

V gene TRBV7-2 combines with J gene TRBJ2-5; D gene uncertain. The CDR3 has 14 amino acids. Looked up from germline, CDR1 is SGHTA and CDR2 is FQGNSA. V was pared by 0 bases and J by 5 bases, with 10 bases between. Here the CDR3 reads CASSLAVAWETQYF. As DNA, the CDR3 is TGTGCCAGCAGCTTAGCGGTGGCATGGGAGACCCAGTACTTC.

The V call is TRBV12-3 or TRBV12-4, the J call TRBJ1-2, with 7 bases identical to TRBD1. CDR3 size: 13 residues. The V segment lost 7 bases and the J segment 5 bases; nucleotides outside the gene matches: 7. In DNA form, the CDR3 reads TGTGCCAGCACTGACAGGGAGGGATATGGCTACACCTTC. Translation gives CASTDREGYGYTF.